This passage covers 9 T cell receptor beta chains from one sample sequenced in a study of T-cell memory formation after mild COVID-19. MiXCR, applied by TCRdb to the 5' RACE reads, yields one record per CDR3 protein. The data show around 410,000 distinct CDR3 sequences, roughly a quarter seen once. What was sequenced was PBMCs or a T cell subset sorted from them (not recorded which). Receptor source: an adult woman who had mild COVID-19 (a few samples of this study predate the infection). Cell type and time point are not known.

This rearrangement joins TRBV29-1 to TRBJ1-2; no clear D gene. There are 12 residues in the CDR3. CDR1 is SQVTM and CDR2 is ANQGSEA in the germline V gene. The ends were cut back, 3 bases at V and 7 bases at J, with 12 bases in the middle. The CDR3 is CSVERTVGGYTF. The CDR3 nucleotides are TGCAGCGTTGAGCGGACGGTGGGTGGCTACACCTTC.

The rearrangement joins TRBV20-1 to TRBJ2-1, with TRBD2 matching over 9 bases. CDR1 and CDR2 (germline): DFQATT, SNEGSKA (reference sequence). The CDR3 has 17 residues. V dropped 1 base and J dropped 3; count of bases not matched to a gene: 10. The CDR3 DNA reads TGCAGTGCTAGAGTGCTAGCGGGGCATCGGATCTACAATGAGCAGTTCTTC. This sequence encodes CSARVLAGHRIYNEQFF.

V is TRBV29-1 and J is TRBJ1-2, with 10 bases identical to TRBD1. V lost 6 bases to trimming and J lost 4 bases; unmatched junction nucleotides: 14. This CDR3 is built from 16 residues. From germline, CDR1 is SQVTM and CDR2 ANQGSEA. DNA for the CDR3: TGCAGCGTACAGACTCGGGACAGGGGATGGGCCTATGGCTACACCTTC. Its protein is CSVQTRDRGWAYGYTF.

The rearrangement links TRBV4-1 to TRBJ2-5; TRBD1 or TRBD2 may be the D gene (6 bases each). Between the trimmed V and J ends, which lost 2 bases and 4 bases, there was a span of 8 bases. The CDR3 has 13 amino acids. CDR1 and CDR2 from the germline V gene are MGHRA and YSYEKL. The CDR3 region is CASSQTGAETQYF. DNA of the CDR3: TGCGCCAGCAGCCAAACGGGGGCAGAGACCCAGTACTTC.

The chain joins TRBV20-1 to TRBJ1-6; the D gene is possibly TRBD1 (5 bases). Germline lookup yields CDR1 DFQATT and CDR2 SNEGSKA (reference sequence). This CDR3 is 18 amino acids long. Trimming took 3 bases from V and 0 from J, leaving 18 bases between them. The CDR3 is CSARSLEGQSSYNSPLHF. CDR3 in DNA: TGCAGTGCTAGGTCCCTCGAGGGGCAGAGCTCCTATAATTCACCCCTCCACTTT.

The V and J genes are TRBV11-1 and TRBJ2-5; perhaps TRBD2 as D (6 bases). V gave up 7 bases and J gave up 5 bases, with 14 bases separating them. This CDR3 comprises 13 residues. Germline V gene sequence: CDR1 SGHAT, CDR2 FQDESV (reference sequence). In DNA form, the CDR3 reads TGTGCCAGCACACTAGGGGAGGTTGAGACCCAGTACTTC. It is translated as CASTLGEVETQYF.

Only a few counts were recorded for this clonotype. This chain links TRBV12-3 or TRBV12-4 with TRBJ1-1, with D possibly TRBD1 on 6 matching bases. The germline V and J ends were trimmed by 5 bases and 1 base, with 14 bases remaining between them. The CDR3 spans 15 residues. In DNA, the CDR3 is TGTGCCAGCAGTCTCACAGGGATTTCGAACACTGAAGCTTTCTTT. This encodes CASSLTGISNTEAFF.

The rearrangement uses TRBV4-1 and TRBJ1-4, with D possibly TRBD1 on 5 matching bases. The CDR3 has 16 residues. Trimming shortened V by 1 base and J by 10 bases, and 19 bases separated the two germline ends. Germline CDR1 MGHRA, CDR2 YSYEKL. CDR3 sequence: CASSQVGRGDSRKLFF. The CDR3 DNA follows: TGCGCCAGCAGCCAAGTAGGTCGGGGGGATTCGCGAAAACTGTTTTTT.

The rearrangement links TRBV4-2 to TRBJ1-3; D call uncertain. V shed 0 bases and J shed 8 bases, with 20 bases lying between them. The CDR3 is 17 amino acids. Germline CDR1 is LGHNA and CDR2 is YNFKEQ. The CDR3 sequence is CASSQDPREGWGDTIYF. The CDR3 DNA reads TGTGCCAGCAGCCAAGATCCCCGGGAAGGGTGGGGAGACACCATATATTTT.